The 8 T cell receptor beta chains below all came from one sample that was sequenced in a study of vaccination and CD4 T cells after COVID-19. Their recognized antigens are unknown. The treatment: roughly nine-day PBMC culture with coronavirus spike peptide pools or control peptides (ViraFEST assay). The collection of CD4+ T cells from the unexposed donor took place before the COVID-19 pandemic (2011-2018). The Oncomine TCR Beta short-read assay was what sequenced the DNA obtained from cultured CD4+ T cells. TCRdb fed the PCR reads into MiXCR, producing one record per CDR3 protein. In the table there are almost 7,500 distinct CDR3 sequences, under 30% of which are singletons. The sample comprised CD4+ T cells from blood, cultured in vitro. These receptors came from a human donor in good health.

This clonotype was counted between two and nine times. This chain joins TRBV27 and TRBJ2-2, with no clear D. Per the germline V gene, CDR1 is MNHEY and CDR2 is SMNVEV (reference sequence). V lost 4 bases and J lost 0, with 9 bases in between. CDR3 length equals 15 residues. CDR3 bases: TGTGCCAGCAGTTGGAGTCACCCGAACACCGGGGAGCTGTTTTTT. It translates to CASSWSHPNTGELFF.

Only a few counts were recorded for this clonotype. CDR3 in DNA: TGTGCCAGTAGGACAGGGGCGCACACCGGGGAGCTGTTTTTT. It yields the protein CASRTGAHTGELFF. The V call is TRBV19, the J call TRBJ2-2; 8 nucleotides align to TRBD1. CDR3 length equals 14 residues. The V gene end was trimmed by 6 bases and the J gene end by 3 bases; junction bases not matched to a gene: 3. CDR1 is LNHDA and CDR2 is SQIVND in the germline V gene (reference sequence).

This rearrangement joins TRBV4-1 to TRBJ1-1, with no clear D. V gave up 4 bases and J gave up 1 base, with 16 bases separating them. This CDR3 contains 16 residues. CDR1 and CDR2 from the germline V gene are MGHRA and YSYEKL. The CDR3 sequence: CASSREGGIWNTEAFF. The CDR3 region has the DNA TGCGCCAGCAGCCGGGAGGGTGGGATATGGAACACTGAAGCTTTCTTT.

By proportion, this clonotype is medium-sized. The CDR3 spells CSATRTGLIQPQHF. The CDR3 coding sequence is TGCAGTGCTACCAGGACAGGGCTAATCCAGCCCCAGCATTTT. The chain combines TRBV20-1 with TRBJ1-5, with TRBD1 matching 8 bases. This CDR3 has 14 residues. Germline trimming cut 4 bases from V and 7 bases from J; bases unmatched to any gene: 9. Germline lookup yields CDR1 DFQATT and CDR2 SNEGSKA (reference sequence).

The V and J genes are TRBV11-1 and TRBJ1-1; D unresolved. V was cut by 6 bases and J by 1 base, with 12 bases left in between. The CDR3 consists of 14 residues. Germline V CDR1 and CDR2: SGHAT, FQDESV (reference sequence). The CDR3 loop is CASRLFAENTEAFF. Here the CDR3 DNA reads TGTGCCAGCAGACTATTTGCGGAGAACACTGAAGCTTTCTTT.

This clonotype qualifies as medium-sized. CDR3 sequence (DNA): TGCAGTGCTAGGGCGCAGCGGGACCACTATGGCTACACCTTC. It specifies CSARAQRDHYGYTF. This chain uses TRBV20-1 with TRBJ1-2; D might be TRBD1 (5 bases). Trimming removed 3 bases at V and 3 bases at J, with 14 bases between. This CDR3 has 14 amino acids. Germline V gene data show CDR1 as DFQATT and CDR2 as SNEGSKA (reference sequence).

The chain links TRBV6-1 to TRBJ1-1; 7 nucleotides match TRBD1. With 6 bases clipped from V and 1 base from J, the junction kept 2 bases outside the gene matches. Germline V gene lookup returns CDR1 MNHNS and CDR2 SASEGT. The CDR3 sequence is 13 residues long. The CDR3 bases are TGTGCCAGCAGCAACAGGGGGAACACTGAAGCTTTCTTT. Its protein is CASSNRGNTEAFF.

The rearrangement joins TRBV11-2 to TRBJ1-6, with TRBD1 matching 7 bases. The junction had 4 bases not matched to a gene; V was cut back by 3 bases and J by 8 bases. There are 14 residues in the CDR3. Germline V gene sequence: CDR1 SGHAT, CDR2 FQNNGV. The CDR3 sequence is CASSFWQGDSPLHF. The DNA for the CDR3 is TGTGCCAGCAGCTTTTGGCAGGGGGATTCACCCCTCCACTTT.